These 20 T cell receptor beta chains share one sample of origin, sequenced in a study of cytotoxic CD8 clonotypes in ibrutinib-treated CLL. The method was immunoSEQ multiplex PCR; TCRdb's version includes in-frame clones alone and lacks a portion of them. The sample lists 270,000 or so clones, roughly 76% occurring once. Sample: PBMCs, taken at disease progression, from a patient treated with ibrutinib. The receptors derive from a human donor with chronic lymphocytic leukemia.

The genes are TRBV19 and TRBJ1-2; TRBD1 aligns across 7 bases. The germline gives CDR1 LNHDA, CDR2 SQIVND (reference sequence). CDR3 length: 17 amino acids. The V gene end was trimmed by 7 bases and the J gene end by 4 bases; junction bases not matched to a gene: 18. CDR3 residues: CASIKTGARTLGYGYTF. The DNA of the CDR3 is TGTGCCAGTATCAAAACAGGGGCCCGGACGCTGGGCTATGGCTACACCTTC.

V gene TRBV27 combines with J gene TRBJ2-2, with D possibly being TRBD2 (7 bases). Trimming stripped 0 bases from V and 9 bases from J, with 14 bases between. The CDR3 consists of 15 residues. Germline V lookup: CDR1 MNHEY, CDR2 SMNVEV (reference sequence). CDR3 amino acids: CASSLSGGPARELFF. For the CDR3, the DNA is TGTGCCAGCAGTTTATCGGGGGGGCCGGCCCGGGAGCTGTTTTTT.

The gene calls are TRBV2 and TRBJ1-2; D is uncertain. The CDR3 extends over 11 amino acids. The germline gives CDR1 SNHLY, CDR2 FYNNEI. The ends were cut back, 7 bases at V and 7 bases at J, with 10 bases in the middle. The CDR3 sequence is CASKNPGGYTF. Here the CDR3 DNA reads TGTGCCAGCAAAAACCCGGGTGGCTACACCTTC. Full variable domain (remainder filled in from reference TRBV2 and TRBJ1-2): EPEVTQTPSHQVTQMGQEVILRCVPISNHLYFYWYRQILGQKVEFLVSFYNNEISEKSEIFDDQFSVERPDGSNFTLKIRSTKLEDSAMYFCASKNPGGYTFGSGTRLTVV.

This sequence joins TRBV15 and TRBJ1-2; D possibly corresponds to TRBD1 (5 bases). The CDR3 runs 13 residues. CDR1 and CDR2 (germline): LNHNV, YYDKDF (reference sequence). V dropped 6 bases and J dropped 8 bases, with 16 bases sitting between them. CDR3 DNA: TGTGCCACCAGGAGACAGTTTCGACCCGGCTACACCTTC. It codes for CATRRQFRPGYTF.

This chain uses TRBV28 with TRBJ1-5; TRBD1 matches at 12 bases. Germline trimming cut 4 bases from V and 6 bases from J; bases unmatched to any gene: 4. The CDR3 spans 15 residues. Germline V gives CDR1 MDHEN, CDR2 SYDVKM. The CDR3 region is CASSSGTGGLQPQHF. The CDR3 DNA follows: TGTGCCAGCAGTTCGGGGACAGGGGGCCTTCAGCCCCAGCATTTT.

The chain employs TRBV27 and TRBJ1-4; D gene ambiguous. Germline CDR1 MNHEY, CDR2 SMNVEV (reference sequence). V lost 3 bases and J lost 3, with 11 bases in between. This CDR3 comprises 15 residues. The CDR3 nucleotides read TGTGCCAGCAGTTTGATGGGGATTGCTAATGAAAAACTGTTTTTT. It yields the protein CASSLMGIANEKLFF.

This clone was observed a few times. The rearrangement joins TRBV5-6 to TRBJ2-7; no reliable D call. Deletions cut 0 bases from V and 0 bases from J, with 7 bases between. The CDR3 is 14 residues long. The V gene's germline CDR1 is SGHDT and CDR2 YYEEEE. The CDR3: CASSLGIGSYEQYF. The CDR3 DNA reads as TGTGCCAGCAGCTTGGGGATCGGCTCCTACGAGCAGTACTTC.

V gene TRBV27 combines with J gene TRBJ2-1; tentatively, D is TRBD1 or TRBD2 (5 bases each). CDR3 length equals 13 residues. In germline, CDR1 is MNHEY, CDR2 SMNVEV (reference sequence). Trimming removed 4 bases from V and 9 bases from J, with 13 bases in between. The CDR3 nucleotides are TGTGCCAGCAGTTATATTGGGGACGGTGAGCAGTTCTTC. This sequence encodes CASSYIGDGEQFF.

The CDR3 spells CASSVGGRDSYEQYF. CDR3 sequence (DNA): TGTGCCAGCAGCGTGGGCGGGAGGGATTCCTACGAGCAGTACTTC. The genes are TRBV9 and TRBJ2-7; TRBD2 matches at 9 bases. The trim removed 2 bases at V and 1 base at J, leaving 4 bases unmatched. The germline V gene encodes CDR1 SGDLS and CDR2 YYNGEE. The CDR3 loop spans 15 amino acids.

The chain couples TRBV4-1 to TRBJ2-7, with 8 bases fitting TRBD2. The CDR3 contains 16 residues. CDR1 is MGHRA and CDR2 is YSYEKL in the germline V gene. J gave up 3 bases and V 2 bases, and 9 bases lay outside the gene matches. The CDR3 loop is CASSQNSGVTHYEQYF. CDR3 DNA sequence: TGCGCCAGCAGCCAAAATAGCGGGGTCACCCACTACGAGCAGTACTTC.

Only a few counts were recorded for this clone. CDR3 protein: CASRRQADSPLHF. CDR3 coding DNA: TGTGCCAGCAGGAGACAGGCGGATTCACCCCTCCACTTT. The genes are TRBV6-5 and TRBJ1-6; a possible D gene is TRBD1 (6 bases). The CDR3 is 13 residues long. V shed 6 bases and J shed 8 bases, with 11 bases lying between them. CDR1 and CDR2 from the germline V gene are MNHEY and SVGAGI.

The chain couples TRBV4-1 to TRBJ1-1, with D unresolved. V was clipped by 1 base and J by 2 bases, with 11 bases between them. CDR1 and CDR2 (germline): MGHRA, YSYEKL. This CDR3 region has 15 residues. The CDR3 is CASSQGMGLNTEAFF. The CDR3, as DNA: TGCGCCAGCAGCCAAGGGATGGGCTTAAACACTGAAGCTTTCTTT.

V usage is TRBV21-1 and J usage is TRBJ1-4. TRBV21-1 is labeled a pseudogene. There are 16 residues in the CDR3. Here the CDR3 reads CASSTLGRVTNEKLFF. Here the CDR3 DNA reads TGTGCCAGCAGTACCTTAGGCCGGGTAACTAATGAAAAACTGTTTTTT.

CDR3 bases: TGTGCCAGCAGTGCCTGGGGGCAGAGTGAAAAACTGTTTTTT. It yields the protein CASSAWGQSEKLFF. The chain links TRBV27 to TRBJ1-4; possibly TRBD1 for D (6 bases). The germline CDR1 and CDR2 sequences are MNHEY and SMNVEV (reference sequence). The CDR3 length is 14 residues. The ends were cut back, 5 bases at V and 7 bases at J, with 14 bases in the middle. Based on the CDR3 plus reference TRBV27 and TRBJ1-4, the full variable domain is EAQVTQNPRYLITVTGKKLTVTCSQNMNHEYMSWYRQDPGLGLRQIYYSMNVEVTDKGDVPEGYKVSRKEKRNFPLILESPSPNQTSLYFCASSAWGQSEKLFFGSGTQLSVL.

Only one count was recorded for this clone. At the DNA level, this CDR3 is encoded by other sequences in the same sample as well. CDR3 DNA: TGCGCCAGCAGCTTGGAAGGGGTGGGGAATTCACCCCTCCACTTT. This codes for CASSLEGVGNSPLHF. The chain links TRBV5-1 to TRBJ1-6; TRBD1 might be the D (5 bases). The CDR3 covers 15 residues. CDR1 and CDR2 from the germline V gene are SGHRS and YFSETQ. V was pared by 0 bases and J by 7 bases, with 11 bases between.

The V and J genes are TRBV15 and TRBJ2-3, with 7 nucleotides matching TRBD2. V lost 6 bases, J lost 4 bases, and 13 bases stayed unmatched. Germline V gives CDR1 LNHNV, CDR2 YYDKDF (reference sequence). The CDR3 spans 16 residues. In nucleotides, the CDR3 is TGTGCCACCAGGGCGGGAGCTTACTCCACGGCAGATACGCAGTATTTT. Encoded protein: CATRAGAYSTADTQYF.

The chain employs TRBV29-1 and TRBJ2-7; TRBD2 aligns across 7 bases. V was clipped by 3 bases and J by 2 bases; unmatched bases: 10. The CDR3 extends over 15 amino acids. Germline V gene sequence: CDR1 SQVTM, CDR2 ANQGSEA. CDR3 nucleotides: TGCAGCGTTGAGGGAGGGCGGGAGCGGCCCTACGAGCAGTACTTC. Its protein product is CSVEGGRERPYEQYF.

The V and J genes are TRBV6-1 and TRBJ2-5; 8 nucleotides match TRBD1. V lost 9 bases, J lost 0 bases, and 6 bases stayed unmatched. The CDR3 extends over 14 amino acids. CDR1 and CDR2 from the germline V gene are MNHNS and SASEGT. CDR3 residues: CASTGTGHQETQYF. The CDR3 DNA reads as TGTGCCAGTACCGGGACAGGACACCAAGAGACCCAGTACTTC.

The V gene is TRBV7-8, the J gene TRBJ1-3; TRBD1 aligns across 8 bases. V dropped 5 bases and J dropped 11; count of bases not matched to a gene: 8. Germline values: CDR1 SGHVS, CDR2 FQNEAQ. This CDR3 region has 13 residues. In DNA, the CDR3 is TGTGCCAGCAGCACCGGTCAGGGGGCCCCCATATATTTT. This translates into CASSTGQGAPIYF.

This clone has more than one count but fewer than ten. The chain uses TRBV4-1 and TRBJ1-4, with D perhaps TRBD1 (6 bases). V was pared by 1 base and J by 2 bases, with 8 bases between. Germline CDR1 and CDR2: MGHRA and YSYEKL. The length of the CDR3 is 15 residues. CDR3 sequence: CASSQAGATNEKLFF. The CDR3 nucleotides are TGCGCCAGCAGCCAAGCGGGGGCTACTAATGAAAAACTGTTTTTT.